These T cell receptor beta chains were read from a single sample in a study of CD8 T cells in Susac syndrome. TCRdb itself ran the immunoSEQ multiplex PCR reads through MiXCR, one entry per CDR3 protein. This table has 250,000 to 350,000 distinct CDR3 sequences, about 90% appearing once. Specimen: CD4+ T cells from PBMCs. The receptors come from a human donor with multiple sclerosis. CDR3s include the opening cysteine and the closing phenylalanine or tryptophan. A D gene is named only where the DNA matches it firmly. Size tells how often a clone was seen (once, few, many) or the class of an expanded clone, and some rows leave it out.

d_call	v_call	j_call	clone_size	cdr3_aa	cdr3_nt
-	TRBV7-8	TRBJ2-1	-	CASSYRDFAYNEQFF	TGTGCCAGCAGCTACCGGGACTTCGCTTACAATGAGCAGTTCTTC
-	TRBV20-1	TRBJ1-4	-	CSVGEGNEKLFF	TGCAGTGTGGGGGAGGGTAATGAAAAACTGTTTTTT
-	TRBV20-1	TRBJ1-2	-	CSASPSRGDYGYTF	TGCAGTGCCTCTCCCTCCCGAGGGGACTATGGCTACACCTTC
TRBD1	TRBV14	TRBJ2-1	-	CASSRGTGVHNEQFF	TGTGCCAGCAGTCGGGGGACAGGGGTACACAATGAGCAGTTCTTC
-	TRBV6-1	TRBJ2-5	-	CASSWVPGQETQYF	TGTGCCAGCTCGTGGGTACCCGGGCAAGAGACCCAGTACTTC
TRBD2	TRBV19	TRBJ2-6	-	CASSIGAGAGANVLTF	TGTGCCAGTAGTATAGGAGCGGGAGCTGGGGCCAACGTCCTGACTTTC
TRBD2	TRBV20-1	TRBJ2-7	-	CSAVGGAAGVEQYF	TGCAGTGCCGTGGGGGGAGCAGCGGGAGTCGAGCAGTACTTC
-	TRBV7-9	TRBJ1-2	-	CASSSQGIYGYTF	TGTGCCAGCAGCTCACAGGGTATCTATGGCTACACCTTC
-	TRBV25-1	TRBJ2-7	-	CASSAPHAYEQYF	TGTGCCAGCAGTGCTCCGCATGCCTACGAGCAGTACTTC
-	TRBV29-1	TRBJ2-5	-	CSVGSGTGKETQYF	TGCAGCGTTGGTTCCGGGACGGGAAAAGAGACCCAGTACTTC
-	TRBV20-1	TRBJ2-1	-	CSARTYSYNEQFF	TGCAGTGCCCGCACCTACTCCTACAATGAGCAGTTCTTC
-	TRBV7-2	TRBJ2-3	few	CASSSSADTQYF	TGTGCCAGCAGCTCCTCGGCGGATACGCAGTATTTT
-	TRBV21-1	TRBJ2-6	-	CASSPGDAADPGANVLTF	TGTGCCAGCAGCCCGGGGGACGCAGCAGACCCTGGGGCCAACGTCCTGACTTTC
-	TRBV30	TRBJ2-3	-	CALSKGRDTQYF	TGTGCCTTGTCCAAAGGGAGGGATACGCAGTATTTT
-	TRBV9	TRBJ2-1	-	CASSVWAGPYNEQFF	TGTGCCAGCAGCGTATGGGCGGGGCCCTACAATGAGCAGTTCTTC
-	TRBV18	TRBJ2-7	-	CASSAGRSYEQYF	TGTGCCAGCTCAGCTGGACGGAGCTACGAGCAGTACTTC
-	TRBV20-1	TRBJ2-5	-	CSARVAGRKETQYF	TGCAGTGCTAGAGTGGCGGGGAGAAAAGAGACCCAGTACTTC
-	TRBV29-1	TRBJ2-7	-	CSVEGRRGEQYF	TGCAGCGTTGAAGGGCGAAGGGGCGAGCAGTACTTC
TRBD1	TRBV23-1	TRBJ2-7	-	CASSLEDRSHEQYF	TGCGCCAGCAGTCTCGAGGACAGGTCACACGAGCAGTACTTC
TRBD2	TRBV20-1	TRBJ2-7	-	CSARDGVRRGGYEQYF	TGCAGTGCTAGAGATGGAGTCCGGCGGGGGGGCTACGAGCAGTACTTC
-	TRBV20-1	TRBJ1-1	-	CSARDYTEAFF	TGCAGTGCTAGAGATTACACTGAAGCTTTCTTT
-	TRBV20-1	TRBJ2-3	few	CSASSGSTDTQYF	TGCAGTGCTTCCAGCGGGAGCACAGATACGCAGTATTTT
-	TRBV6-5	TRBJ2-5	-	CASRRGRETQYF	TGTGCCAGCAGACGAGGCAGAGAGACCCAGTACTTC
TRBD1	TRBV12-3/TRBV12-4	TRBJ2-1	-	CASSPRGGILSYNEQFF	TGTGCCAGCAGTCCTAGAGGGGGCATATTATCCTACAATGAGCAGTTCTTC
TRBD1	TRBV7-7	TRBJ2-2	-	CASSQTGGSGELFF	TGTGCTAGCAGCCAGACAGGGGGATCCGGGGAGCTGTTTTTT